Following are 17 T cell receptor beta chains from one sample sequenced in a study of T cell clonotyping in hematopoietic cell transplantation. Here immunoSEQ multiplex PCR was the method, and the copy in TCRdb shows in-frame clones only, minus some. This sample yields 69,000 or so clones, of which around 94% are seen a single time; approximately 1.5% belongs to the top ten. The specimen was peripheral blood mononuclear cells. The receptor set was obtained from a man in his fifties or sixties in good health. Some clones in this sample may be carry-over from other donors' samples.

CDR3 protein: CASSPTTGWTYNEQFF. The CDR3 DNA reads TGCGCCAGCAGCCCGACGACAGGGTGGACCTACAATGAGCAGTTCTTC. The rearrangement links TRBV5-1 to TRBJ2-1, with TRBD1 matching over 7 bases. The germline CDR1 and CDR2 sequences are SGHRS and YFSETQ. Losses at the gene ends were 4 bases for V and 2 bases for J; bases not matched to a gene: 9. The CDR3 is 16 amino acids.

The chain couples TRBV5-4 to TRBJ2-5, with 9 bases aligning to TRBD1. Germline V lookup: CDR1 SGHNT, CDR2 YYREEE (reference sequence). The CDR3 sequence is 13 residues long. Trimming cost V 5 bases and J 3 bases; bases outside gene matches: 2. CDR3 in amino acids: CASRTGGKETQYF. CDR3 bases: TGTGCCAGCAGGACAGGGGGTAAAGAGACCCAGTACTTC.

The count of this clone is one. The chain recombines TRBV29-1 with TRBJ1-2, with D possibly being TRBD1 (5 bases). This CDR3 spans 13 amino acids. Germline CDR1 is SQVTM and CDR2 is ANQGSEA. Trimming cost V 5 bases and J 4 bases, with 14 bases left between them. The CDR3 region has the DNA TGCAGCGTTCCTGGGGGGGGAATCTATGGCTACACCTTC. Protein: CSVPGGGIYGYTF.

The rearrangement links TRBV11-3 to TRBJ2-7; 7 nucleotides agree with TRBD2. The trim removed 5 bases at V and 0 bases at J, leaving 4 bases unmatched. Germline V gives CDR1 SGHNT, CDR2 YENEEA. The CDR3 contains 14 residues. CDR3 nucleotide sequence: TGTGCCAGCAGCCTAGGGAGGGCCTCCTACGAGCAGTACTTC. It translates to CASSLGRASYEQYF.

This chain uses TRBV2 with TRBJ2-3; no clear D gene. Between the trimmed V and J ends, which lost 6 bases and 5 bases, there was a span of 3 bases. The germline V gene has CDR1 SNHLY and CDR2 FYNNEI. This CDR3 spans 10 amino acids. Written as DNA, the CDR3 is TGTGCCAGCAGATTAGATACGCAGTATTTT. Its protein is CASRLDTQYF. The whole variable domain, filled in from reference TRBV2 and TRBJ2-3, reads EPEVTQTPSHQVTQMGQEVILRCVPISNHLYFYWYRQILGQKVEFLVSFYNNEISEKSEIFDDQFSVERPDGSNFTLKIRSTKLEDSAMYFCASRLDTQYFGPGTRLTVL.

This chain joins TRBV10-3 and TRBJ2-1, with 10 bases aligning to TRBD1. CDR1 ENHRY and CDR2 SYGVKD come from the germline V gene. CDR3 length equals 16 residues. Trimming cost V 0 bases and J 5 bases; bases outside gene matches: 4. As DNA, the CDR3 is TGTGCCATCAGTGAGTCAGGGACAGGGGAGGACAATGAGCAGTTCTTC. Encoded protein: CAISESGTGEDNEQFF.

The CDR3 region is CASSVEGQGAREQYF. CDR3 nucleotides: TGTGCCAGCAGCGTAGAGGGACAGGGGGCAAGGGAGCAGTACTTC. This sequence joins TRBV9 and TRBJ2-7; the match to TRBD1 covers 12 bases. Trimming at V came to 0 bases and at J to 7 bases, leaving 5 bases not matched to a gene. Per the germline V gene, CDR1 is SGDLS and CDR2 is YYNGEE. The CDR3 covers 15 residues.

The genes are TRBV5-8 and TRBJ1-1, with 7 nucleotides matching TRBD1. Germline lookup yields CDR1 SGHTS and CDR2 YDEGEE. The V and J ends lost 4 bases and 1 base, in that order; junction bases with no gene match: 7. The CDR3 sequence is 15 residues long. The CDR3, as DNA: TGTGCCAGCAGCCGACGGACAGGCTCGAACACTGAAGCTTTCTTT. It encodes CASSRRTGSNTEAFF.

The chain recombines TRBV4-3 with TRBJ2-2; 8 bases fit TRBD2. Germline V lookup: CDR1 LGHNA, CDR2 YSLEER. Losses at the gene ends were 2 bases for V and 3 bases for J; bases not matched to a gene: 8. The CDR3 loop spans 17 amino acids. CDR3 region: CASSQLSSGRYTGELFF. The CDR3 nucleotides read TGCGCCAGCAGCCAATTATCGAGCGGGAGATACACCGGGGAGCTGTTTTTT.

The chain combines TRBV28 with TRBJ2-7, with D unresolved. Germline V lookup: CDR1 MDHEN, CDR2 SYDVKM. The CDR3 length is 14 residues. The V end was cut by 5 bases, the J end by 7 bases, with 18 bases between. The CDR3 nucleotides read TGTGCCAGCAGTCCCGACACTTACCCTCAAGAGCAGTACTTC. This translates into CASSPDTYPQEQYF.

V usage is TRBV2 and J usage is TRBJ1-3; D gene unclear. Germline CDR1 reads SNHLY; CDR2 reads FYNNEI. V dropped 0 bases and J dropped 2 bases, with 5 bases sitting between them. This CDR3 is built from 14 residues. This chain's CDR3 is CASSEAGTGNTIYF. CDR3 DNA sequence: TGTGCCAGCAGTGAAGCGGGTACTGGAAACACCATATATTTT. The whole variable domain, filled in from reference TRBV2 and TRBJ1-3, reads EPEVTQTPSHQVTQMGQEVILRCVPISNHLYFYWYRQILGQKVEFLVSFYNNEISEKSEIFDDQFSVERPDGSNFTLKIRSTKLEDSAMYFCASSEAGTGNTIYFGEGSWLTVV.

This clone was detected only once. J is TRBJ2-7 and V is TRBV27; D gene unclear. V was cut by 8 bases and J by 0 bases, with 17 bases left in between. The V gene's germline CDR1 is MNHEY and CDR2 SMNVEV (reference sequence). This CDR3 has 15 residues. The CDR3: CASGPEPGFSYEQYF. In nucleotides, the CDR3 is TGTGCCAGCGGGCCAGAACCGGGCTTCTCCTACGAGCAGTACTTC.

This chain uses TRBV2 with TRBJ2-3; 10 positions agree with TRBD1. CDR3 length: 13 amino acids. The V gene end was trimmed by 7 bases and the J gene end by 5 bases; junction bases not matched to a gene: 3. The germline gives CDR1 SNHLY, CDR2 FYNNEI. CDR3 DNA sequence: TGTGCCAGCAAGACAGGGGGCGGAGATACGCAGTATTTT. It yields the protein CASKTGGGDTQYF. Drawing the rest from reference TRBV2 and TRBJ2-3, the complete variable domain is EPEVTQTPSHQVTQMGQEVILRCVPISNHLYFYWYRQILGQKVEFLVSFYNNEISEKSEIFDDQFSVERPDGSNFTLKIRSTKLEDSAMYFCASKTGGGDTQYFGPGTRLTVL.

V usage is TRBV7-2 and J usage is TRBJ1-6; D uncertain. CDR1 is SGHTA, CDR2 FQGNSA, per germline. CDR3 length: 15 residues. V was clipped by 1 base and J by 14 bases, with 18 bases between them. CDR3 protein: CASSLDGTLSDTLHF. The DNA for the CDR3 is TGTGCCAGCAGCTTAGACGGAACCCTTAGCGACACCCTCCACTTT.

The chain has TRBV10-2 and TRBJ2-7; D is unclear. The germline V gene encodes CDR1 WSHSY and CDR2 SAAADI. V was trimmed by 4 bases and J by 2 bases, leaving 9 bases between them. The CDR3 has 13 residues. The CDR3 is CASSANTAYEQYF. For the CDR3, the DNA is TGCGCCAGCAGTGCTAACACGGCCTACGAGCAGTACTTC.

The chain recombines TRBV6-6 with TRBJ1-4; weak D call: TRBD1 (6 bases). Trimming pared 0 bases from V and 5 bases from J, leaving 10 bases between. Per the germline V gene, CDR1 is MNHNY and CDR2 is SVGAGI (reference sequence). The CDR3 contains 15 residues. CDR3 coding DNA: TGTGCCAGCAGTTACTCCTGGACAGCAAATGAAAAACTGTTTTTT. Translation gives CASSYSWTANEKLFF.

This clone was seen a few times. The chain joins TRBV7-3 to TRBJ2-1; TRBD2 aligns across 9 bases. Germline V gives CDR1 SGHTA, CDR2 FQGTGA. The ends lost 5 bases at V and 5 bases at J; junction bases unmatched: 7. This CDR3 comprises 15 residues. The CDR3 DNA follows: TGTGCCAGCAGCCCTAGCGGGACGGAGGACAATGAGCAGTTCTTC. Translated: CASSPSGTEDNEQFF.